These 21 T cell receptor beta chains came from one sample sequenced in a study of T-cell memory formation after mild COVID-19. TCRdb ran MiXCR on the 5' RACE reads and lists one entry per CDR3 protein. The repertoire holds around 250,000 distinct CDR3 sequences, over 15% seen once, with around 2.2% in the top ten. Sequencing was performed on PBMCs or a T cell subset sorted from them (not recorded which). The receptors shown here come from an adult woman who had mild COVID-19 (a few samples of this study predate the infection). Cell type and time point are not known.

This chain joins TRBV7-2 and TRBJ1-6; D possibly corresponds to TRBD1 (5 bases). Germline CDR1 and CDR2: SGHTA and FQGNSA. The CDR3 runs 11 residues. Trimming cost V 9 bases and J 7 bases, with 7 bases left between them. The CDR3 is CASGGNSPLHF. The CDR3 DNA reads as TGTGCCAGTGGGGGGAATTCACCCCTCCACTTT.

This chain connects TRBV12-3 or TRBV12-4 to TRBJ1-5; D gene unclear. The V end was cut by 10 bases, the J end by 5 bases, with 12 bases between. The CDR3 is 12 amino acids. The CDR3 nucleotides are TGTGCCACCGCGTTCGGGGATCAGCCCCAGCATTTT. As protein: CATAFGDQPQHF.

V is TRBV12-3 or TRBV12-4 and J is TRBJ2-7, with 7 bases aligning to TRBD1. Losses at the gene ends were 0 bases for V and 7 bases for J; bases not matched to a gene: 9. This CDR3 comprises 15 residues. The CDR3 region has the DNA TGTGCCAGCAGTTTAGCGGGACAGCCTACCCGGGAGCAGTACTTC. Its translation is CASSLAGQPTREQYF.

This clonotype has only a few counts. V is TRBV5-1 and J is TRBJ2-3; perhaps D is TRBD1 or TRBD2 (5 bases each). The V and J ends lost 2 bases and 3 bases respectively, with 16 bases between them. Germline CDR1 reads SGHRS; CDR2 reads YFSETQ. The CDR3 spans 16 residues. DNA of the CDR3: TGCGCCAGCAGCTTACATCTCGAGGGGATAACAGATACGCAGTATTTT. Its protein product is CASSLHLEGITDTQYF.

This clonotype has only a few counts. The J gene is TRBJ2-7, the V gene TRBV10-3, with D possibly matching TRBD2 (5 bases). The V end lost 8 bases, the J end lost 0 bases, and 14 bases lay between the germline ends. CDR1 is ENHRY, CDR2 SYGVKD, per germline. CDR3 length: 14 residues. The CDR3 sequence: CAIGLRGSSYEQYF. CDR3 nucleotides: TGTGCCATCGGACTTCGCGGCTCCTCCTACGAGCAGTACTTC.

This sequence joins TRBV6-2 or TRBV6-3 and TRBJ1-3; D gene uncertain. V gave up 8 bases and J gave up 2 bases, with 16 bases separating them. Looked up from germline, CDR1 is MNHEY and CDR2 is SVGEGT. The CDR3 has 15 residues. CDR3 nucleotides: TGTGCCAGCTTCGATTGGACGTTCGCTGGAAACACCATATATTTT. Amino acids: CASFDWTFAGNTIYF.

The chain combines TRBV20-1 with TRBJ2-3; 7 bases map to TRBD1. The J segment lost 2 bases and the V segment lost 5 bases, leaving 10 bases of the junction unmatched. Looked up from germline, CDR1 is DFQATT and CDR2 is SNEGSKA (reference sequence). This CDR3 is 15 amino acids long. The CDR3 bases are TGCAGTGCTTCGAGGGGGCTACTTACCACAGATACGCAGTATTTT. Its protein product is CSASRGLLTTDTQYF.

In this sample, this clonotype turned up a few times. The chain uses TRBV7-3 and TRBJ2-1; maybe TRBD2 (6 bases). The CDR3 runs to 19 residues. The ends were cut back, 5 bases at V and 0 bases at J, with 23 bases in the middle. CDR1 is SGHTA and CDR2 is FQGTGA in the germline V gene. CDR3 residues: CASSRGGPSVAPSYNEQFF. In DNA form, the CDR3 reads TGTGCCAGCAGCAGAGGAGGGCCGTCTGTCGCCCCCTCCTACAATGAGCAGTTCTTC.

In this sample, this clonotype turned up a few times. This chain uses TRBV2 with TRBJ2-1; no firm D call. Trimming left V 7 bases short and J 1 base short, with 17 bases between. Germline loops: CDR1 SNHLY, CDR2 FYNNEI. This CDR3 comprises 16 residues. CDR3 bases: TGTGCCAGCAAATCTGGCAGTACGAGGTCCTACAATGAGCAGTTCTTC. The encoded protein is CASKSGSTRSYNEQFF.

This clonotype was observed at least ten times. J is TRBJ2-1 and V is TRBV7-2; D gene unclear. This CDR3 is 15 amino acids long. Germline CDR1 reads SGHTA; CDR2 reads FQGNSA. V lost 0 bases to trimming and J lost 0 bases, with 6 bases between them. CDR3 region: CASSLARSSYNEQFF. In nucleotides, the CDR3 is TGTGCCAGCAGCTTAGCCCGGAGCTCCTACAATGAGCAGTTCTTC.

DNA of the CDR3: TGTGCCAGCAGCTTGTTACGGGGGAGCTCCTACAATGAGCAGTTCTTC. This gives the protein CASSLLRGSSYNEQFF. The genes are TRBV7-8 and TRBJ2-1; a possible D gene is TRBD2 (6 bases). CDR3 length: 16 residues. Germline loops: CDR1 SGHVS, CDR2 FQNEAQ. Trimming took off 3 bases at V and 0 bases at J, with 12 bases between the two ends. Variable domain in full (rest from reference TRBV7-8 and TRBJ2-1): GAGVSQSPRYKVAKRGQDVALRCDPISGHVSLFWYQQALGQGPEFLTYFQNEAQLDKSGLPSDRFFAERPEGSVSTLKIQRTQQEDSAVYLCASSLLRGSSYNEQFFGPGTRLTVL.

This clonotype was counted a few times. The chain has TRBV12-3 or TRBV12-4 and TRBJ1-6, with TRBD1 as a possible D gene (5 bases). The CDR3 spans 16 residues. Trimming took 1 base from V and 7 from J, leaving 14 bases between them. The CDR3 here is CASSLGGWRGNSPLHF. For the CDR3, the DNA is TGTGCCAGCAGTTTAGGGGGGTGGAGAGGAAATTCACCCCTCCACTTT.

The CDR3 reads CASSHPGTGAGELFF. The CDR3 DNA follows: TGCGCCAGCAGCCACCCCGGGACAGGGGCCGGGGAGCTGTTTTTT. The chain employs TRBV4-1 and TRBJ2-2, with 10 nucleotides matching TRBD1. Trimming took 3 bases from V and 6 from J; bases not matched to a gene: 4. Germline V lookup: CDR1 MGHRA, CDR2 YSYEKL. The CDR3 totals 15 residues.

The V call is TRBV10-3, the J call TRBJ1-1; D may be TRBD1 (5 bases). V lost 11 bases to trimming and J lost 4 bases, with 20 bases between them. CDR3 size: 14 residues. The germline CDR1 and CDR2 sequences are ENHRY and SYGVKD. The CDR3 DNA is TGTGCCGTGAACCGGGACGCTGGGCCCACTGAAGCTTTCTTT. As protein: CAVNRDAGPTEAFF.

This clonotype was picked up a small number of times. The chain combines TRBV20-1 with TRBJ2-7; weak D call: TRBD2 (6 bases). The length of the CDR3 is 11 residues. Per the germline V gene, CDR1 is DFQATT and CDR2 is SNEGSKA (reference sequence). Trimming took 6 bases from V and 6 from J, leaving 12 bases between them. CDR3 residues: CSALGGFEQYF. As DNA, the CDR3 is TGCAGTGCCCTGGGGGGTTTCGAGCAGTACTTC.

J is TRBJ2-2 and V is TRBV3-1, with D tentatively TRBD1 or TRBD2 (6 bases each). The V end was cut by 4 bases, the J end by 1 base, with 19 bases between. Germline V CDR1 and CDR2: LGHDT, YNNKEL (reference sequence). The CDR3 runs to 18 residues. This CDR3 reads CASSPAGWGAGNTGELFF. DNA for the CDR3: TGTGCCAGCAGCCCCGCCGGTTGGGGGGCGGGGAACACCGGGGAGCTGTTTTTT.

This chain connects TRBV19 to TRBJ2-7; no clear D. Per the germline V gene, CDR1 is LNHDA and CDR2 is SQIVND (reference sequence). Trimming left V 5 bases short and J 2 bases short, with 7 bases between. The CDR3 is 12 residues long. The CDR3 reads CASSGYTYEQYF. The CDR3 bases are TGTGCCAGTAGTGGGTATACCTACGAGCAGTACTTC. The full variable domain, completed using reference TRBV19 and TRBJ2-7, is DGGITQSPKYLFRKEGQNVTLSCEQNLNHDAMYWYRQDPGQGLRLIYYSQIVNDFQKGDIAEGYSVSREKKESFPLTVTSAQKNPTAFYLCASSGYTYEQYFGPGTRLTVT.

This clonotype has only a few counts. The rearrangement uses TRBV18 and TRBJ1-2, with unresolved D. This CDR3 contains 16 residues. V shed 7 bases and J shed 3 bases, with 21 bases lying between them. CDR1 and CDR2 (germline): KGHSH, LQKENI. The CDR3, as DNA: TGTGCCAGCTTACGGGCCTTTCTCCTCGGAGACTATGGCTACACCTTC. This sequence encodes CASLRAFLLGDYGYTF.

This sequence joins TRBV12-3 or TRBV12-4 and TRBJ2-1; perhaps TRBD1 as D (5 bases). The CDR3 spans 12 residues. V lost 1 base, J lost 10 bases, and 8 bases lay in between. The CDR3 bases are TGTGCCAGCAGTTTAGTTCGGACAGAGCAGTTCTTC. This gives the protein CASSLVRTEQFF.

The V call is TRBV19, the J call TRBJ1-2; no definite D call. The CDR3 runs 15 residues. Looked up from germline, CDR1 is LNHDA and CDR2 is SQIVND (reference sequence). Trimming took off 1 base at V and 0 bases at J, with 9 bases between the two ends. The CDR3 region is CASSIGGDANYGYTF. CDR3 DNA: TGTGCCAGTAGTATAGGAGGAGATGCTAACTATGGCTACACCTTC. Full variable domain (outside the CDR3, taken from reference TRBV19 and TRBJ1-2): DGGITQSPKYLFRKEGQNVTLSCEQNLNHDAMYWYRQDPGQGLRLIYYSQIVNDFQKGDIAEGYSVSREKKESFPLTVTSAQKNPTAFYLCASSIGGDANYGYTFGSGTRLTVV.

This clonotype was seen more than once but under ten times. CDR3 nucleotides: TGCGCCAGCAGCCAAGACCGAGGGGGGAGTATCGCAGATACGCAGTATTTT. This sequence encodes CASSQDRGGSIADTQYF. The chain is built from TRBV4-3 and TRBJ2-3; D may match TRBD1 or TRBD2 (6 bases each). The V and J ends lost 0 bases and 4 bases respectively, with 17 bases between them. Germline values: CDR1 LGHNA, CDR2 YSLEER. There are 17 residues in the CDR3.